These 28 T cell receptor beta chains came from one sample sequenced in a study of T cells of healthy individuals. MiXCR, applied by TCRdb to the 5' RACE reads, yields one record per CDR3 protein. The sample holds 95,000 to 100,000 distinct CDR3 sequences, about 16% seen once. All receptors come from a human donor in good health.

This clonotype was detected ten times or more. The V call is TRBV4-2, the J call TRBJ2-7; a possible D gene is TRBD1 (6 bases). CDR1 and CDR2 from the germline V gene are LGHNA and YNFKEQ. This CDR3 region has 17 residues. The ends were cut back, 0 bases at V and 1 base at J, with 16 bases in the middle. In DNA, the CDR3 is TGTGCCAGCAGCCAAGAACCCTCGTTGGGGGCGTCCTACGAGCAGTACTTC. It specifies CASSQEPSLGASYEQYF.

Ten or more counts support this clonotype. The chain uses TRBV20-1 and TRBJ2-7, with 9 bases identical to TRBD1. Trimming removed 6 bases from V and 3 bases from J; junction bases left unmatched: 12. Germline V lookup: CDR1 DFQATT, CDR2 SNEGSKA (reference sequence). This CDR3 comprises 15 residues. In DNA, the CDR3 is TGCAGTGCGCAAATTTCCGGGACAGGGATCTACGAGCAGTACTTC. Translation: CSAQISGTGIYEQYF.

This clonotype was detected a few times. The genes are TRBV6-6 and TRBJ1-6, with TRBD1 matching over 9 bases. The J segment lost 18 bases and the V segment lost 11 bases, leaving 17 bases of the junction unmatched. The V gene's germline CDR1 is MNHNY and CDR2 SVGAGI (reference sequence). There are 13 residues in the CDR3. Here the CDR3 reads CASQQGAGTQDHF. The CDR3 DNA is TGTGCCTCCCAACAGGGGGCTGGCACCCAGGACCACTTT.

This clonotype appeared a few times. V usage is TRBV6-2 or TRBV6-3 and J usage is TRBJ2-5; no definite D call. CDR1 and CDR2 (germline): MNHEY, SVGEGT. The V and J ends lost 0 bases and 7 bases respectively, with 12 bases between them. The CDR3 loop spans 14 amino acids. The CDR3 sequence: CASSYSWTLVTQYF. The DNA of the CDR3 is TGTGCCAGCAGTTACTCATGGACCCTGGTGACCCAGTACTTC.

This sequence joins TRBV12-3 or TRBV12-4 and TRBJ2-3; TRBD2 agrees at 8 bases. V gave up 0 bases and J gave up 6 bases; unmatched junction bases: 17. The CDR3 runs to 19 residues. The CDR3 reads CASSLANFLAGITGDTQYF. The CDR3 DNA follows: TGTGCCAGCAGTTTAGCGAATTTCCTAGCGGGTATTACGGGGGATACGCAGTATTTT.

This clonotype was observed a few times. The V call is TRBV24-1, the J call TRBJ2-3; 11 positions match TRBD2. CDR1 KGHDR and CDR2 SFDVKD come from the germline V gene. This CDR3 comprises 16 residues. V lost 7 bases to trimming and J lost 4 bases; unmatched junction nucleotides: 9. CDR3 protein: CATSATSGNGADTQYF. CDR3 DNA sequence: TGTGCCACCAGCGCGACTAGCGGGAACGGGGCAGATACGCAGTATTTT.

V gene TRBV10-3 combines with J gene TRBJ2-1; TRBD2 aligns across 7 bases. The V segment lost 5 bases and the J segment 2 bases; nucleotides outside the gene matches: 9. Germline assignment: CDR1 ENHRY and CDR2 SYGVKD. The CDR3 has 16 amino acids. In DNA, the CDR3 is TGTGCCATCAGTCCCGGGACGGGGAGGGCCTACAATGAGCAGTTCTTC. Translation: CAISPGTGRAYNEQFF.

This clonotype was counted a few times. The rearrangement joins TRBV20-1 to TRBJ2-7, with TRBD1 as a possible D gene (5 bases). The CDR3 length is 15 residues. Per germline, CDR1 DFQATT and CDR2 SNEGSKA (reference sequence). Trimming removed 3 bases from V and 6 bases from J, with 21 bases in between. The CDR3 sequence: CSASPFLQGSVEQYF. In DNA form, the CDR3 reads TGCAGTGCTAGCCCCTTCCTTCAGGGTTCGGTCGAGCAGTACTTC.

The chain couples TRBV6-6 to TRBJ2-3; D is ambiguous. Trimming shortened V by 2 bases and J by 2 bases, and 8 bases separated the two germline ends. Looked up from germline, CDR1 is MNHNY and CDR2 is SVGAGI (reference sequence). This CDR3 comprises 14 residues. This CDR3 reads CASSYDPNTDTQYF. In DNA, the CDR3 is TGTGCCAGCAGTTACGATCCGAACACAGATACGCAGTATTTT.

This chain connects TRBV6-2 or TRBV6-3 to TRBJ2-2; 10 bases map to TRBD2. There are 15 residues in the CDR3. With 8 bases clipped from V and 1 base from J, the junction kept 4 bases outside the gene matches. Germline V lookup: CDR1 MNHEY, CDR2 SVGEGT. The CDR3 spells CASPSGSWNTGELFF. The CDR3 coding sequence is TGTGCCAGCCCTAGCGGGAGTTGGAACACCGGGGAGCTGTTTTTT.

This clonotype was counted between two and nine times. The rearrangement joins TRBV24-1 to TRBJ2-5, with D perhaps TRBD1 (5 bases). V was pared by 6 bases and J by 2 bases, with 9 bases between. CDR1 and CDR2 (germline): KGHDR, SFDVKD. CDR3 length: 13 residues. CDR3 region: CATSRAGQETQYF. CDR3 DNA sequence: TGTGCCACCAGTCGGGCAGGGCAAGAGACCCAGTACTTC.

This clonotype was found many times. The chain is built from TRBV14 and TRBJ1-2; TRBD1 matches at 7 bases. V was pared by 0 bases and J by 6 bases, with 10 bases of the junction left unmatched. The CDR3 loop spans 16 amino acids. In germline, CDR1 is SGHDN, CDR2 FVKESK. CDR3 nucleotides: TGTGCCAGCAGCCAAGATTCGGCAGCCAGGGGGGATGGCTACACCTTC. Its protein is CASSQDSAARGDGYTF.

This sequence joins TRBV27 and TRBJ2-2; 15 bases agree with TRBD2. This CDR3 spans 16 amino acids. Germline CDR1 MNHEY, CDR2 SMNVEV (reference sequence). Trimming took 5 bases from V and 3 from J; bases not matched to a gene: 1. CDR3 DNA: TGTGCCAGCAGTGGACTAGCGGGAGGGTACACCGGGGAGCTGTTTTTT. Its translation: CASSGLAGGYTGELFF.

This clonotype was seen many times. This chain connects TRBV29-1 to TRBJ2-5; 7 bases are a match to TRBD1. Germline CDR1 reads SQVTM; CDR2 reads ANQGSEA. This CDR3 is built from 13 residues. Trimming cost V 8 bases and J 1 base; bases outside gene matches: 7. CDR3: CSTQGQPQETQYF. CDR3 DNA sequence: TGCAGCACCCAGGGACAGCCCCAAGAGACCCAGTACTTC.

This clonotype was detected a few times. The chain joins TRBV7-2 to TRBJ1-6; TRBD1 aligns across 9 bases. Germline lookup yields CDR1 SGHTA and CDR2 FQGNSA. The CDR3 has 16 amino acids. J lost 7 bases, V lost 5 bases, and 9 bases had no gene match. The chain's CDR3 is CASSVTGTGRNSPLHF. The DNA of the CDR3 is TGTGCCAGCAGCGTTACCGGGACAGGGAGGAATTCACCCCTCCACTTT.

The table lists this clonotype with a few counts. The chain is built from TRBV13 and TRBJ2-1; unclear D gene. V was shortened by 2 bases and J by 5 bases, with 7 bases between the two germline ends. Germline loops: CDR1 PRHDT, CDR2 FYEKMQ (reference sequence). The CDR3 has 13 residues. As DNA, the CDR3 is TGTGCCAGCAGCTTAACTGCGAACAATGAGCAGTTCTTC. It codes for CASSLTANNEQFF.

This rearrangement joins TRBV3-1 to TRBJ2-7; a possible D gene is TRBD2 (5 bases). The germline V gene encodes CDR1 LGHDT and CDR2 YNNKEL (reference sequence). V shed 1 base and J shed 6 bases, with 10 bases lying between them. The CDR3 covers 13 residues. CDR3 region: CASSQATGSEQYF. CDR3 bases: TGTGCCAGCAGCCAAGCAACGGGGTCCGAGCAGTACTTC.

The J gene is TRBJ2-3, the V gene TRBV20-1; a weak D match, TRBD1 (5 bases). The CDR3 is 16 residues long. V was trimmed by 0 bases and J by 6 bases, leaving 19 bases between them. Germline loops: CDR1 DFQATT, CDR2 SNEGSKA (reference sequence). The CDR3 protein is CSARDLLRGETDTQYF. As DNA, the CDR3 is TGCAGTGCTAGAGATTTGCTAAGGGGCGAGACTGATACGCAGTATTTT.

V and J are TRBV5-1 and TRBJ2-7; 8 nucleotides match TRBD1. Germline CDR1 is SGHRS and CDR2 is YFSETQ. This CDR3 has 18 amino acids. The V and J ends lost 0 bases and 1 base, in that order; junction bases with no gene match: 12. The CDR3 sequence is CASSLEGRDRGPSYEQYF. CDR3 sequence (DNA): TGCGCCAGCAGCTTGGAGGGCCGTGACAGGGGACCTTCCTACGAGCAGTACTTC.

The V gene is TRBV20-1, the J gene TRBJ1-6; a possible D gene is TRBD1 (5 bases). Germline V CDR1 and CDR2: DFQATT, SNEGSKA (reference sequence). V shed 6 bases and J shed 5 bases, with 14 bases lying between them. The CDR3 loop spans 14 amino acids. CDR3 in amino acids: CSATEGRNNSPLHF. DNA for the CDR3: TGCAGTGCGACTGAGGGACGGAATAATTCACCCCTCCACTTT.

This clonotype showed up many times. The chain joins TRBV28 to TRBJ1-1; a possible D gene is TRBD1 (6 bases). Germline values: CDR1 MDHEN, CDR2 SYDVKM. The CDR3 runs 17 residues. The V end was cut by 5 bases, the J end by 2 bases, with 21 bases between. CDR3 residues: CASSTGANVPLNTEAFF. The CDR3 DNA reads as TGTGCCAGCAGTACGGGGGCCAACGTACCCCTTAACACTGAAGCTTTCTTT.

This clonotype was seen a handful of times. The chain couples TRBV7-3 to TRBJ2-2, with TRBD2 as a possible D gene (5 bases). CDR1 is SGHTA and CDR2 is FQGTGA in the germline V gene. The CDR3 is made up of 14 amino acids. Trimming took 5 bases from V and 2 from J, leaving 9 bases between them. The CDR3, as DNA: TGTGCCAGCAGCCCTCCGGGAAACACCGGGGAGCTGTTTTTT. Residues: CASSPPGNTGELFF. Full variable domain (outside the CDR3, taken from reference TRBV7-3 and TRBJ2-2): GAGVSQTPSNKVTEKGKYVELRCDPISGHTALYWYRQSLGQGPEFLIYFQGTGAADDSGLPNDRFFAVRPEGSVSTLKIQRTERGDSAVYLCASSPPGNTGELFFGEGSRLTVL.

This clonotype came up a few times. The chain links TRBV11-1 to TRBJ2-3; TRBD1 matches 8 bases. The germline V gene encodes CDR1 SGHAT and CDR2 FQDESV (reference sequence). The length of the CDR3 is 15 residues. With V trimmed by 3 bases and J by 2 bases, 4 bases remained unmatched. CDR3 DNA: TGTGCCAGCAGCTTTACGGGACAGGACACAGATACGCAGTATTTT. Translated: CASSFTGQDTDTQYF.

This sequence joins TRBV9 and TRBJ2-3; possibly TRBD2 for D (5 bases). CDR1 and CDR2 from the germline V gene are SGDLS and YYNGEE. The CDR3 totals 16 residues. V gave up 4 bases and J gave up 2 bases, with 17 bases separating them. The CDR3 sequence is CASSRGLAEHTDTQYF. As DNA, the CDR3 is TGTGCCAGCAGCCGAGGCCTAGCAGAACACACAGATACGCAGTATTTT.

This clonotype was observed at least ten times. J is TRBJ2-7 and V is TRBV4-2; 8 bases map to TRBD2. The CDR3 has 16 residues. J was trimmed by 3 bases and V by 0 bases; bases with no gene match: 7. CDR1 is LGHNA and CDR2 is YNFKEQ in the germline V gene. CDR3 nucleotide sequence: TGTGCCAGCAGCCAAGATCGGGCGGGGGGTGACTACGAGCAGTACTTC. It codes for CASSQDRAGGDYEQYF.

The chain recombines TRBV27 with TRBJ2-3; 8 bases fit TRBD2. The ends lost 3 bases at V and 4 bases at J; junction bases unmatched: 3. Germline V gene sequence: CDR1 MNHEY, CDR2 SMNVEV (reference sequence). The CDR3 is 14 residues long. In DNA form, the CDR3 reads TGTGCCAGCAGTTTTAGCGGGAAGGCAGATACGCAGTATTTT. Translated: CASSFSGKADTQYF.

There are many counts of this clonotype. V gene TRBV12-3 or TRBV12-4 combines with J gene TRBJ1-2, with unresolved D. Trimming removed 4 bases at V and 4 bases at J, with 7 bases between. The CDR3 loop spans 12 amino acids. Written as DNA, the CDR3 is TGTGCCAGCAGTTCTATTCCCTATGGCTACACCTTC. Amino acids: CASSSIPYGYTF.

The chain combines TRBV10-3 with TRBJ2-3; 8 positions match TRBD2. The V gene end was trimmed by 6 bases and the J gene end by 2 bases; junction bases not matched to a gene: 7. CDR1 is ENHRY and CDR2 is SYGVKD in the germline V gene. This CDR3 contains 15 residues. This CDR3 reads CAIRSTSGPTDTQYF. The CDR3 DNA sequence: TGTGCCATCAGGTCCACTAGCGGACCCACAGATACGCAGTATTTT.